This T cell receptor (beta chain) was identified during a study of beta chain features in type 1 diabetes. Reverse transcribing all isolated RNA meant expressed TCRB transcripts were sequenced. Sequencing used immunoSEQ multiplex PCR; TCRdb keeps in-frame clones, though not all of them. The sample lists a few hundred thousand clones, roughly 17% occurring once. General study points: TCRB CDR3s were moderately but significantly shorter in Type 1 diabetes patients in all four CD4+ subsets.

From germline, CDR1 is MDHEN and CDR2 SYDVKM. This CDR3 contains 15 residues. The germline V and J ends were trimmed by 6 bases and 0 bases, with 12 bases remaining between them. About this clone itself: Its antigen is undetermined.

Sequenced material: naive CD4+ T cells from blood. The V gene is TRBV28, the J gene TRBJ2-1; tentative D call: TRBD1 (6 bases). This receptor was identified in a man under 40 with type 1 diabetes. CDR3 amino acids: CASSYDRRSYNEQFF. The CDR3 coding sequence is TGTGCCAGCAGCTACGACAGGCGCTCCTACAATGAGCAGTTCTTC.